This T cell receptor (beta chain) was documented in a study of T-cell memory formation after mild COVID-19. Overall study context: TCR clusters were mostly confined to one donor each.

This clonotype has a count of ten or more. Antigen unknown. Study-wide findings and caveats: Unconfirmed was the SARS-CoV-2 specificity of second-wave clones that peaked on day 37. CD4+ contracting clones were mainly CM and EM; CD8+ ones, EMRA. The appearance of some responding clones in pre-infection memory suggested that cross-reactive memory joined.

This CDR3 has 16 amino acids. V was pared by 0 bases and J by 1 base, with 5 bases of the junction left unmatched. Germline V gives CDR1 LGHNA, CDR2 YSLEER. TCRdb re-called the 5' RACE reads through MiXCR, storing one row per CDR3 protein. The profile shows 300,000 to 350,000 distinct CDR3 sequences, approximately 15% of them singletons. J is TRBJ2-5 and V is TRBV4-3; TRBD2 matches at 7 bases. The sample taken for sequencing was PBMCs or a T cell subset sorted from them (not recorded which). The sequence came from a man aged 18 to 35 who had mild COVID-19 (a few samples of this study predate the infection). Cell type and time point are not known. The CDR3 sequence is CASSQDKASGQETQYF. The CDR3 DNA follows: TGCGCCAGCAGCCAAGATAAGGCTAGCGGCCAAGAGACCCAGTACTTC.